This T cell receptor beta chain was identified during a study of T cells in Graves' hyperthyroidism and ophthalmopathy. It was around 10 ml of fresh peripheral blood that supplied the PBMCs. A few counts support this clonotype. Amplified TCR beta CDR3 regions derived from RNA transcripts. TCR CDR3 regions were first amplified by RT-PCR with HTBI primers. MiXCR, run by TCRdb on the multiplex PCR reads, gives a single entry per CDR3 protein. The table includes about 400,000 distinct CDR3 sequences, roughly 15% detected once. This CDR3 comprises 17 residues. The germline V gene encodes CDR1 SQVTM and CDR2 ANQGSEA. The V gene lost 4 bases and the J gene lost 2 bases, with 18 bases spanning the gap.

Input material: blood. The J gene is TRBJ2-6, the V gene TRBV29-1; D remains ambiguous. The sequence came from a man younger than 35 with Graves' ophthalmopathy. CDR3 nucleotide sequence: TGCAGCGTTGCTTGGTATAACAGCCTTACTGGGGCCAACGTCCTGACTTTC. The encoded protein is CSVAWYNSLTGANVLTF. Full variable domain (missing parts from reference TRBV29-1 and TRBJ2-6): SAVISQKPSRDICQRGTSLTIQCQVDSQVTMMFWYRQQPGQSLTLIATANQGSEATYESGFVIDKFPISRPNLTFSTLTVSNMSPEDSSIYLCSVAWYNSLTGANVLTFGAGSRLTVL.